This entry lists 30 T cell receptor beta chains sequenced from one sample in a study of T cell responses to AZD1222 COVID-19 vaccine. Produced via immunoSEQ multiplex PCR; TCRdb's table is partial and in-frame only. Across 150,000 or so clones, the top ten clones capture 2% to 2.5% of the sample. The specimen sequenced was peripheral blood. All receptors derive from an adult in good health.

The J gene is TRBJ2-2, the V gene TRBV2, with 8 positions matching TRBD1. With V trimmed by 7 bases and J by 2 bases, 6 bases remained unmatched. CDR3 size: 15 residues. Per germline, CDR1 SNHLY and CDR2 FYNNEI. In DNA, the CDR3 is TGTGCCAGCATGATAGGACAGGGTAACACCGGGGAGCTGTTTTTT. Its protein product is CASMIGQGNTGELFF. Filled out from reference TRBV2 and TRBJ2-2, the complete variable domain reads EPEVTQTPSHQVTQMGQEVILRCVPISNHLYFYWYRQILGQKVEFLVSFYNNEISEKSEIFDDQFSVERPDGSNFTLKIRSTKLEDSAMYFCASMIGQGNTGELFFGEGSRLTVL.

V gene TRBV6-5 combines with J gene TRBJ1-5, with D maybe TRBD1 (6 bases). V was clipped by 5 bases and J by 5 bases, with 16 bases between them. The CDR3 extends over 15 amino acids. Looked up from germline, CDR1 is MNHEY and CDR2 is SVGAGI. This CDR3 reads CASSPGVPFDQPQHF. The CDR3 nucleotides read TGTGCCAGCAGTCCAGGGGTCCCCTTTGATCAGCCCCAGCATTTT.

CDR3 sequence reads: CAWTPSEVNTGELFF. CDR3 coding DNA: TGTGCCTGGACCCCGTCGGAGGTGAACACCGGGGAGCTGTTTTTT. The chain links TRBV30 to TRBJ2-2, with a weak D call TRBD2 (5 bases). The germline gives CDR1 GTSNPN, CDR2 SVGIG (reference sequence). V lost 4 bases and J lost 1, with 13 bases in between. The CDR3 has 15 residues.

V gene TRBV13 combines with J gene TRBJ1-6; weak D call: TRBD1 (5 bases). This CDR3 is 17 amino acids long. Germline CDR1 PRHDT, CDR2 FYEKMQ (reference sequence). Trimming stripped 5 bases from V and 1 base from J, with 15 bases between. The CDR3 reads CASSVGLGVSYNSPLHF. The CDR3 DNA sequence: TGTGCCAGCAGCGTTGGGCTGGGGGTATCCTATAATTCACCCCTCCACTTT.

The chain joins TRBV5-5 to TRBJ1-1; D remains unclear. This CDR3 has 17 residues. Trimming removed 0 bases from V and 4 bases from J, with 19 bases in between. CDR1 SGHKS and CDR2 YYEKEE come from the germline V gene (reference sequence). The CDR3 here is CASSLGRVRGSRTEAFF. In DNA form, the CDR3 reads TGTGCCAGCAGCTTGGGTCGGGTGCGCGGCTCCCGCACTGAAGCTTTCTTT.

The rearrangement uses TRBV27 and TRBJ1-2; D remains unclear. With 0 bases removed from V and 7 bases from J, the gap between germline ends came to 12 bases. Germline CDR1 is MNHEY and CDR2 is SMNVEV (reference sequence). The CDR3 runs 14 residues. The CDR3 nucleotides are TGTGCCAGCAGTTTATCGCCCGAGCTTGGTGGCTACACCTTC. Translation: CASSLSPELGGYTF.

The CDR3 spells CASSQTLTGPYNNEQFF. The CDR3 coding sequence is TGTGCCAGCAGCCAAACTCTAACAGGGCCCTATAACAATGAGCAGTTCTTC. The V gene is TRBV4-2, the J gene TRBJ2-1; the D gene is possibly TRBD1 (6 bases). V dropped 2 bases and J dropped 5 bases, with 19 bases sitting between them. Looked up from germline, CDR1 is LGHNA and CDR2 is YNFKEQ. The CDR3 is made up of 17 amino acids.

This chain links TRBV27 with TRBJ2-7, with 11 bases matching TRBD2. Germline values: CDR1 MNHEY, CDR2 SMNVEV (reference sequence). J gave up 7 bases and V 8 bases, and 4 bases lay outside the gene matches. This CDR3 spans 12 amino acids. Written as DNA, the CDR3 is TGTGCCAGCGGGTCTAGCGGGGGGGAGCAGTACTTC. Its translation: CASGSSGGEQYF.

The rearrangement uses TRBV5-6 and TRBJ2-7; 8 positions agree with TRBD2. The germline gives CDR1 SGHDT, CDR2 YYEEEE. Germline trimming cut 0 bases from V and 6 bases from J; bases unmatched to any gene: 5. CDR3 length: 14 amino acids. CDR3 nucleotides: TGTGCCAGCAGCTTGGGGCGGGGGGCCCGCGAGCAGTACTTC. Encoded protein: CASSLGRGAREQYF.

The chain carries TRBV2 and TRBJ1-4; D is uncertain. Germline assignment: CDR1 SNHLY and CDR2 FYNNEI. The CDR3 loop spans 14 amino acids. V was trimmed by 8 bases and J by 0 bases, leaving 10 bases between them. In nucleotides, the CDR3 is TGTGCCAGCGGAAACATTGCAACTAATGAAAAACTGTTTTTT. Residues: CASGNIATNEKLFF.

The chain links TRBV6-1 to TRBJ1-2; D is perhaps TRBD1 (5 bases). The germline V gene encodes CDR1 MNHNS and CDR2 SASEGT. Trimming took off 3 bases at V and 8 bases at J, with 16 bases between the two ends. The CDR3 is 14 amino acids. CDR3 sequence: CASSELGDLRGYTF. Written as DNA, the CDR3 is TGTGCCAGCAGTGAGTTGGGGGACCTCCGGGGCTACACCTTC.

This chain links TRBV6-5 with TRBJ1-1; possible D gene TRBD1, 6 bases. V was shortened by 4 bases and J by 0 bases, with 9 bases between the two germline ends. The CDR3 is made up of 14 amino acids. Germline lookup yields CDR1 MNHEY and CDR2 SVGAGI. CDR3 amino acids: CASSLQGLNTEAFF. CDR3 in DNA: TGTGCCAGCAGTTTACAGGGTTTGAACACTGAAGCTTTCTTT.

The J gene is TRBJ1-2, the V gene TRBV7-3; D possibly corresponds to TRBD1 (5 bases). The CDR3 consists of 16 residues. CDR1 is SGHTA and CDR2 is FQGTGA in the germline V gene. Deletions cut 4 bases from V and 7 bases from J, with 22 bases between. This CDR3 reads CASSSTGGKAAFGYTF. In nucleotides, the CDR3 is TGTGCCAGCAGCTCTACGGGGGGTAAAGCTGCGTTTGGCTACACCTTC.

The chain joins TRBV11-2 to TRBJ1-2; 9 bases map to TRBD1. CDR3 length equals 15 residues. The germline V gene has CDR1 SGHAT and CDR2 FQNNGV. Losses at the gene ends were 1 base for V and 6 bases for J; bases not matched to a gene: 6. This CDR3 reads CASSLARGQGHGYTF. The CDR3 region has the DNA TGTGCCAGCAGCTTAGCCCGGGGACAGGGCCATGGCTACACCTTC.

The rearrangement uses TRBV30 and TRBJ1-6; the D gene is possibly TRBD1 (5 bases). The CDR3 has 16 residues. Trimming took off 2 bases at V and 6 bases at J, with 17 bases between the two ends. Germline V gene sequence: CDR1 GTSNPN, CDR2 SVGIG (reference sequence). The CDR3 DNA is TGTGCCTGGAGTTCGGACATCCGAAACTTTAATTCACCCCTCCACTTT. Translation gives CAWSSDIRNFNSPLHF.

The V and J genes are TRBV6-5 and TRBJ1-1; D remains ambiguous. V lost 6 bases and J 2 bases, leaving 13 bases between the germline ends. The germline V gene has CDR1 MNHEY and CDR2 SVGAGI. There are 14 residues in the CDR3. CDR3 sequence: CASRPRGYNTEAFF. CDR3 nucleotide sequence: TGTGCCAGCAGGCCTCGAGGGTACAACACTGAAGCTTTCTTT.

V gene TRBV6-6 combines with J gene TRBJ2-7, with D unclear. The length of the CDR3 is 14 residues. V dropped 2 bases and J dropped 6 bases, with 14 bases sitting between them. Germline CDR1 and CDR2: MNHNY and SVGAGI (reference sequence). The CDR3 spells CASSYDQTTFEQYF. The CDR3 nucleotides are TGTGCCAGCAGTTACGACCAAACGACGTTCGAGCAGTACTTC.

The chain combines TRBV29-1 with TRBJ2-1; the D gene is possibly TRBD2 (5 bases). Trimming took 4 bases from V and 0 from J, leaving 7 bases between them. The CDR3 loop spans 13 amino acids. Germline CDR1 and CDR2: SQVTM and ANQGSEA. The CDR3 protein is CSVVGSSYNEQFF. CDR3 DNA sequence: TGCAGCGTTGTTGGGAGCTCCTACAATGAGCAGTTCTTC.

V is TRBV3-1 (or the pseudogene TRBV3-2) and J is TRBJ2-3; TRBD1 might be the D (6 bases). Trimming took 3 bases from V and 6 from J, leaving 10 bases between them. The CDR3 contains 13 residues. CDR1 is LGHDT, CDR2 YNNKEL, per germline (reference sequence). The CDR3 here is CASSHAGGDTQYF. For the CDR3, the DNA is TGTGCCAGCAGCCATGCTGGGGGCGATACGCAGTATTTT.

The chain carries TRBV7-8 and TRBJ1-1, with D maybe TRBD1 (6 bases). The V gene's germline CDR1 is SGHVS and CDR2 FQNEAQ. This CDR3 comprises 15 residues. Deletions cut 3 bases from V and 5 bases from J, with 16 bases between. The CDR3 region has the DNA TGTGCCAGCAGCTTGTCGACAGGCGGAGAGACTGAAGCTTTCTTT. Its translation: CASSLSTGGETEAFF.

V usage is TRBV7-6 and J usage is TRBJ2-3; D not certain. Trimming pared 2 bases from V and 4 bases from J, leaving 10 bases between. Germline CDR1 and CDR2: SGHVS and FNYEAQ. The CDR3 runs to 14 residues. The CDR3 nucleotides are TGTGCCAGCAGCTTAAATTGGGCTGCAGATACGCAGTATTTT. Translation gives CASSLNWAADTQYF.

This chain uses TRBV11-2 with TRBJ1-3; D uncertain. Trimming cost V 5 bases and J 3 bases, with 11 bases left between them. The germline gives CDR1 SGHAT, CDR2 FQNNGV. The CDR3 covers 14 residues. CDR3 coding DNA: TGTGCCAGCAGCCCCCTCACAGTTGGAAACACCATATATTTT. It translates to CASSPLTVGNTIYF.

The chain is built from TRBV27 and TRBJ1-3; tentative D call: TRBD1 (6 bases). CDR1 is MNHEY and CDR2 is SMNVEV in the germline V gene (reference sequence). Trimming cost V 8 bases and J 0 bases, with 8 bases left between them. The length of the CDR3 is 13 residues. The CDR3, as DNA: TGTGCCAGCTGGACAGCCTCTGGAAACACCATATATTTT. Protein product: CASWTASGNTIYF.

V is TRBV11-3 and J is TRBJ1-1; D not certain. The CDR3 extends over 15 amino acids. Germline V lookup: CDR1 SGHNT, CDR2 YENEEA. Trimming cost V 0 bases and J 0 bases, with 8 bases left between them. DNA for the CDR3: TGTGCCAGCAGCTTAGATCGGGCCGTGAACACTGAAGCTTTCTTT. Amino acid sequence: CASSLDRAVNTEAFF.

V and J are TRBV6-5 and TRBJ2-1, with 7 nucleotides matching TRBD2. The CDR3 spans 15 residues. From germline, CDR1 is MNHEY and CDR2 SVGAGI. The ends lost 7 bases at V and 4 bases at J; junction bases unmatched: 10. CDR3 protein: CASNLDGRRYNEQFF. The CDR3 coding sequence is TGTGCCAGCAACTTGGACGGGAGGCGATACAATGAGCAGTTCTTC.

V is TRBV28 and J is TRBJ2-7; D is unresolved. Germline V lookup: CDR1 MDHEN, CDR2 SYDVKM. The V end lost 6 bases, the J end lost 3 bases, and 6 bases lay between the germline ends. The CDR3 runs 11 residues. CDR3 nucleotide sequence: TGTGCCAGCAGCCACATCTACGAGCAGTACTTC. It translates to CASSHIYEQYF.

The rearrangement links TRBV6-2 or TRBV6-3 to TRBJ2-3; TRBD2 aligns across 12 bases. The CDR3 spans 18 residues. The V gene's germline CDR1 is MNHEY and CDR2 SVGEGT. Trimming took 6 bases from V and 5 from J; bases not matched to a gene: 15. CDR3 loop: CASSRGLAGNKQGDTQYF. The DNA for the CDR3 is TGTGCCAGCAGCCGTGGACTAGCGGGGAACAAACAGGGAGATACGCAGTATTTT.

The CDR3 DNA reads TGTGCCAGCAGTGACAGATCTAATGAAAAACTGTTTTTT. It codes for CASSDRSNEKLFF. The chain combines TRBV2 with TRBJ1-4; D remains unclear. Trimming left V 3 bases short and J 3 bases short, with 5 bases between. Germline CDR1 SNHLY, CDR2 FYNNEI. There are 13 residues in the CDR3.

The chain uses TRBV13 and TRBJ1-2, with D tentatively TRBD1 (6 bases). Germline V gene sequence: CDR1 PRHDT, CDR2 FYEKMQ (reference sequence). V lost 9 bases, J lost 7 bases, and 12 bases lay in between. There are 11 residues in the CDR3. CDR3 region: CASLQGGGYTF. In DNA, the CDR3 is TGTGCCAGTCTACAGGGCGGTGGCTACACCTTC.

V gene TRBV7-8 combines with J gene TRBJ2-2; D uncertain. Trimming pared 4 bases from V and 4 bases from J, leaving 13 bases between. Germline V lookup: CDR1 SGHVS, CDR2 FQNEAQ. CDR3 size: 15 residues. CDR3 residues: CASSSAGGLTGELFF. Here the CDR3 DNA reads TGTGCCAGCAGCTCTGCTGGCGGCCTCACCGGGGAGCTGTTTTTT.